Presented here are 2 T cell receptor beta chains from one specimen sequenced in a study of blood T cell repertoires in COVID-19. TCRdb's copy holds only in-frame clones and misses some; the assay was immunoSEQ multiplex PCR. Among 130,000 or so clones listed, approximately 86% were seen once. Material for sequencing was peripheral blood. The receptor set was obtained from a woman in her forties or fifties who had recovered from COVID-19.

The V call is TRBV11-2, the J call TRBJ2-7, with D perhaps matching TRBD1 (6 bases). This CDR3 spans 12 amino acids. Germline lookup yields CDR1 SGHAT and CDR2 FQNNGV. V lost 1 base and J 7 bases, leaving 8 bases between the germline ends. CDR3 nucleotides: TGTGCCAGCAGCTTAGTGGGGACAGAGCAGTACTTC. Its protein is CASSLVGTEQYF.

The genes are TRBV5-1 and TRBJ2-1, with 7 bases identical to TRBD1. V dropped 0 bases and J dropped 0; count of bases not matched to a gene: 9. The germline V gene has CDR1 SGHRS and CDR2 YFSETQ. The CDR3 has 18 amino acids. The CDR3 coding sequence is TGCGCCAGCAGCTTGGTAACGGGACAGCCTAGCTCCTACAATGAGCAGTTCTTC. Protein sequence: CASSLVTGQPSSYNEQFF.